This T cell receptor beta chain comes out of a study of naive and memory T cell subsets. Study-wide results and caveats: Findings for naive and memory subsets could not be checked against ground truth. Especially in CD8 cells, naive repertoires contained a few larger clonotypes, possibly CD45RA-re-expressing memory cells. Gini index rose across naive, CM, EM and EMRA in CD4 and CD8.

This clonotype has just a few counts. What it recognizes is unknown. An equimolar mix of two oligonucleotides served as the beta constant-region primer for TRBC1 and TRBC2. Nested alpha and beta constant-region primers with the SP2 primer drove four PCR rounds on ligated cDNA. TCRdb independently ran MiXCR on the UMI-ligation and nested PCR reads; one entry per CDR3 protein. The top ten hold around 0.11% of the sample, which has about 150,000 distinct CDR3 sequences, under 25% seen once. The CDR3 is made up of 15 amino acids. The ends lost 4 bases at V and 8 bases at J; junction bases unmatched: 9. Germline V lookup: CDR1 MDHEN, CDR2 SYDVKM.

The receptor's source is a human donor in good health. The rearrangement joins TRBV28 to TRBJ2-1; 9 nucleotides match TRBD1. Source material: naive CD4+ T cells from blood. CDR3 DNA sequence: TGTGCCAGCAGTTCTGCGGGACAGGGAGCCGATGAGCAGTTCTTC. Residues: CASSSAGQGADEQFF.